These T cell receptor beta chains were read from a single sample in a study of shared clonotypes between healthy human individuals. Clones were read by immunoSEQ multiplex PCR, and TCRdb kept only the in-frame ones, dropping some. The sample includes 1.6 million or so clones, less than 99% of them seen just once. The sequencing sample was made of naive CD4+ T cells sorted from blood. These receptors all come from a man aged 25 to 45 in good health. Both conserved end residues are part of each CDR3. D genes are given only for firm matches. Clone size is stated in some rows and not others, as once, few, many or a class when expanded.

J gene | V gene | D gene | clone size | CDR3 DNA | CDR3 protein
TRBJ2-7 | TRBV10-3 | TRBD2 | . | TGTGCCATCAGTGAGTCGGGGACTAGCGGAGTACTCTACGAGCAGTACTTC | CAISESGTSGVLYEQYF
TRBJ2-7 | TRBV20-1 | . | . | TGCAGTGCTAGAGGGTTGAACGAGCAGTACTTC | CSARGLNEQYF
TRBJ1-4 | TRBV25-1 | . | . | TGTGCCAGCGGGCAACAGGGCGGGTATGAAAAACTGTTTTTT | CASGQQGGYEKLFF
TRBJ1-2 | TRBV9 | TRBD1 | . | TGTGCCAGCAGCGTAGGGGAGACAGGGTTGTCCTATGGCTACACCTTC | CASSVGETGLSYGYTF
TRBJ2-7 | TRBV4-1 | . | . | TGCGCCAGCAGCCAGAGATACGAGCAGTACTTC | CASSQRYEQYF
TRBJ2-3 | TRBV29-1 | . | . | TGCAGCGTTTCCATGGGGACTCGCACAGATACGCAGTATTTT | CSVSMGTRTDTQYF
TRBJ2-3 | TRBV27 | . | . | TGTGCCAGCAGTTCGGGGAACATCCAAGGCACAGATACGCAGTATTTT | CASSSGNIQGTDTQYF
TRBJ2-4 | TRBV29-1 | TRBD1 | . | TGCAGCGCTGGACAGGGGCTGCAAAACATTCAGTACTTC | CSAGQGLQNIQYF
TRBJ1-1 | TRBV10-2 | . | . | TGCGCCAGCAGTGAGGTTGCTGAAGCTTTCTTT | CASSEVAEAFF
TRBJ1-4 | TRBV21-1 | . | . | TGTGCCAGCAGCAACCAAAGACCAGGGGGTTGGACTAATGAAAAACTGTTTTTT | CASSNQRPGGWTNEKLFF
TRBJ2-3 | TRBV11-2 | . | . | TGTGCCAGCAGCCCGCAAGTTACTGGCCCAGATACGCAGTATTTT | CASSPQVTGPDTQYF
TRBJ2-3 | TRBV28 | TRBD2 | . | TGTGCCAGCAGCCGTGGACTAGCGGGATCCCCTCAGGGAGATACGCAGTATTTT | CASSRGLAGSPQGDTQYF
TRBJ1-2 | TRBV27 | . | . | TGTGCCAGCAGTCAGGGGTATGGCTACACCTTC | CASSQGYGYTF
TRBJ2-1 | TRBV2 | TRBD2 | . | TGTGCCAGCAGTGTCACGGGGACTAGCGGGAGTGAATTAGACAATGAGCAGTTCTTC | CASSVTGTSGSELDNEQFF
TRBJ1-4 | TRBV28 | . | . | TGTGCCAGCAGTTTATCTAGAGCTAATGAAAAACTGTTTTTT | CASSLSRANEKLFF
TRBJ1-1 | TRBV5-4 | TRBD1 | . | TGTGCCAGCAGATTAACAGGGGGCGTCGAAGCTTTCTTT | CASRLTGGVEAFF
TRBJ1-3 | TRBV7-8 | . | . | TGTGCCAGCAGGCTCACGGTGGGAAACACCATATATTTT | CASRLTVGNTIYF
TRBJ2-2 | TRBV19 | TRBD2 | . | TGTGCCAGTAGTCGCGGGAGAGGCGGGGAGCTGTTTTTT | CASSRGRGGELFF
TRBJ2-1 | TRBV27 | TRBD1 | once | TGTGCCAGCAGTAGCCAGACAGGGCTACCGAATGAGCAGTTCTTC | CASSSQTGLPNEQFF
TRBJ2-3 | TRBV9 | TRBD2 | . | TGTGCCAGCAGCGTTGGGACGGGACTAGCGGGCACAGATACGCAGTATTTT | CASSVGTGLAGTDTQYF
TRBJ1-1 | TRBV7-6 | . | . | TGTGCCAGCAGCTTAAGTATGAGGACTGAAGCTTTCTTT | CASSLSMRTEAFF
TRBJ2-7 | TRBV28 | TRBD1 | . | TGTGCCAGCAGTTTGTTCAGAGGGGGCCCCCTCTACGAGCAGTACTTC | CASSLFRGGPLYEQYF
TRBJ1-1 | TRBV27 | TRBD1 | . | TGTGCCAGCAGTTACAGGGGGACGGGTGAAGCTTTCTTT | CASSYRGTGEAFF
TRBJ1-1 | TRBV28 | . | . | TGTGCCAGCTACACCAAGAACACTGAAGCTTTCTTT | CASYTKNTEAFF
TRBJ2-7 | TRBV4-3 | . | . | TGCGCCAGCAGCCAAGAACTTGCCTACGAGCAGTACTTC | CASSQELAYEQYF
TRBJ2-5 | TRBV15 | TRBD1 | . | TGTGCCACCAGCACGGACAGGGGGCGGGGAGAGACCCAGTACTTC | CATSTDRGRGETQYF
TRBJ1-1 | TRBV28 | . | . | TGTGCCAGCAGTTTACCGGGACCCAAAGCTTTCTTT | CASSLPGPKAFF
TRBJ1-1 | TRBV7-9 | . | . | TGTGCCAGCCGGGGGTTGGACACTGAAGCTTTCTTT | CASRGLDTEAFF
TRBJ2-1 | TRBV4-2 | . | . | TGTGCCAGCAGCCAAGGGGAGGCACAAAAACCGGACAATGAGCAGTTCTTC | CASSQGEAQKPDNEQFF
TRBJ1-4 | TRBV28 | . | . | TGTGCCAGCATCCCGGATACACCGGGTGAAAAACTGTTTTTT | CASIPDTPGEKLFF
TRBJ2-7 | TRBV9 | TRBD2 | . | TGTGCCAGCAGCGGGATAGCGGGGGACTACGAGCAGTACTTC | CASSGIAGDYEQYF
TRBJ1-1 | TRBV6-6 | . | . | TGTGCCAGCACCCTCCAGGGTCGGGACACTGAAGCTTTCTTT | CASTLQGRDTEAFF
TRBJ2-3 | TRBV5-6 | . | . | TGTGCCAGCAGCCTGGGACTCACTAGCACAGATACGCAGTATTTT | CASSLGLTSTDTQYF
TRBJ1-1 | TRBV6-5 | . | . | TGTGCCAGCAGTTACCAAGTGACAGAGAACACTGAAGCTTTCTTT | CASSYQVTENTEAFF
TRBJ2-5 | TRBV27 | TRBD1 | . | TGTGCCAGCAGTTGGGACAGGCAAGAGACCCAGTACTTC | CASSWDRQETQYF
TRBJ2-7 | TRBV28 | . | . | TGTGCCAGCAGTCGTTTCGAGATCTACGAGCAGTACTTC | CASSRFEIYEQYF
TRBJ2-1 | TRBV5-5 | TRBD2 | . | TGTGCCAGCAGCTTGACGGGAGGGTGGGACAATGAGCAGTTCTTC | CASSLTGGWDNEQFF
TRBJ1-1 | TRBV5-4 | . | once | TGTGCCAGCAGCTTGGTTTCGGCGGCTGAAGCTTTCTTT | CASSLVSAAEAFF
TRBJ1-5 | TRBV7-9 | . | . | TGTGCCAGCAGCTTAGCGGGGGAAATTCAGCCCCAGCATTTT | CASSLAGEIQPQHF
TRBJ2-7 | TRBV6-1 | TRBD1 | . | TGTGCCAGCAGTGAACAGACAGGGGTTGGCGAGCAGTACTTC | CASSEQTGVGEQYF
TRBJ2-2 | TRBV2 | . | few | TGTGCCAGCAGAAGGGAAGGGGAGCTGTTTTTT | CASRREGELFF
TRBJ2-1 | TRBV5-6 | TRBD1 | . | TGTGCCAGCAGCGACCGGGACAGAGACGGTGATGAGCAGTTCTTC | CASSDRDRDGDEQFF
TRBJ1-3 | TRBV15 | . | . | TGTGCCACTGGACAGGGAAACACCATATATTTT | CATGQGNTIYF
TRBJ1-4 | TRBV2 | . | . | TGTGCCAGCAGTATACTAGAGGCAACTAATGAAAAACTGTTTTTT | CASSILEATNEKLFF
TRBJ1-1 | TRBV5-4 | TRBD1 | . | TGTGCCAGCAGCTTGGGGACAGGGATAGAAGCTTTCTTT | CASSLGTGIEAFF
TRBJ2-7 | TRBV5-1 | . | . | TGCGCCAGCAGCGTAGGATCCTACGAGCAGTACTTC | CASSVGSYEQYF
TRBJ1-3 | TRBV2 | . | . | TGTGCCAGCAGTGTGTTATCCTCTGGAAACACCATATATTTT | CASSVLSSGNTIYF
TRBJ1-1 | TRBV5-1 | . | . | TGCGCCAGCAGCTTTTCCGGCCCTATAAACACTGAAGCTTTCTTT | CASSFSGPINTEAFF
TRBJ2-2 | TRBV9 | . | . | TGTGCCAGCAGCGTAGTGGACACCGGGGAGCTGTTTTTT | CASSVVDTGELFF
TRBJ2-5 | TRBV4-3 | . | . | TGCGCCAGCAGCCCGCGGGGAGCGGTCCAAGAGACCCAGTACTTC | CASSPRGAVQETQYF
TRBJ2-1 | TRBV9 | TRBD1 | . | TGTGCCAGCAGCGTAACGCCGACAGGGCTCTATGAGCAGTTCTTC | CASSVTPTGLYEQFF
TRBJ2-3 | TRBV7-9 | TRBD2 | . | TGTGCCAGCAGCTTTATTAGCGGGAGCCCAGATACGCAGTATTTT | CASSFISGSPDTQYF
TRBJ2-1 | TRBV5-6 | . | . | TGTGCCAGCAGCTTGGCGGCACCATGGCCCCGGTTCTTC | CASSLAAPWPRFF
TRBJ2-1 | TRBV5-4 | TRBD2 | . | TGTGCCAGCAGCCCGGGACTACTCTCCTACAATGAGCAGTTCTTC | CASSPGLLSYNEQFF
TRBJ2-1 | TRBV7-3 | . | . | TGTGCCAGCAGCTTAGGGGGGCCGTCCTACAATGAGCAGTTCTTC | CASSLGGPSYNEQFF
TRBJ2-2 | TRBV27 | TRBD2 | . | TGTGCCAGCAGTTTATTCTCTAGCGGGGCTAACACCGGGGAGCTGTTTTTT | CASSLFSSGANTGELFF
TRBJ2-1 | TRBV5-5 | TRBD1 | . | TGTGCCAGCAGCCCAGGACAGGATATGTACAATGAGCAGTTCTTC | CASSPGQDMYNEQFF